These T cell receptor beta chains were read from a single sample in a study of PD-1 blockade in classical Hodgkin lymphoma. Clones were read by immunoSEQ multiplex PCR, and TCRdb kept only the in-frame ones, dropping some. Among fewer than 65,000 clones listed, around nine tenths were seen once. The sample here was peripheral blood mononuclear cells (PBMCs), taken at baseline. These receptors were taken from a human donor with classical Hodgkin lymphoma. Each CDR3 is given with its conserved first and last residue. Each record gives: clone size, CDR3 length, V gene, D gene, J gene, CDR3 DNA, CDR3 protein. D genes are given only for firm matches. The size entry is marked missing in some rows and otherwise reads once, few, many or a size class.

clone_size: NA
cdr3_length: 13
v_call: TRBV5-4
d_call: NA
j_call: TRBJ1-1
cdr3_nt: TGTGCCAGCAGCTTGGAACCGAACACTGAAGCTTTCTTT
cdr3_aa: CASSLEPNTEAFF

clone_size: NA
cdr3_length: 16
v_call: TRBV28
d_call: TRBD2
j_call: TRBJ2-5
cdr3_nt: TGTGCCAGCACCGTAGGGGCTAGCGGGGTGGGAGAGACCCAGTACTTC
cdr3_aa: CASTVGASGVGETQYF

clone_size: once
cdr3_length: 11
v_call: TRBV10-3
d_call: NA
j_call: TRBJ1-1
cdr3_nt: TGTGCCATCAGCAGGGCAACTGAAGCTTTCTTT
cdr3_aa: CAISRATEAFF

clone_size: NA
cdr3_length: 19
v_call: TRBV11-2
d_call: TRBD2
j_call: TRBJ2-5
cdr3_nt: TGTGCCAGCAGCTTACTCCGATTGAGGGTAGCGGGGAGACAAGAGACCCAGTACTTC
cdr3_aa: CASSLLRLRVAGRQETQYF

clone_size: NA
cdr3_length: 15
v_call: TRBV27
d_call: NA
j_call: TRBJ2-1
cdr3_nt: TGTGCCAGCAGTTTAAGCCCTAACGTTGTCAATGAGCAGTTCTTC
cdr3_aa: CASSLSPNVVNEQFF

clone_size: few
cdr3_length: 15
v_call: TRBV4-1
d_call: NA
j_call: TRBJ2-7
cdr3_nt: TGCGCCAGCAGCCAAAATAGTGGCGGCTCCTACGAGCAGTACTTC
cdr3_aa: CASSQNSGGSYEQYF

clone_size: NA
cdr3_length: 15
v_call: TRBV6-1
d_call: NA
j_call: TRBJ1-4
cdr3_nt: TGTGCCAGCACCGAGCTTTATGGGCCCGATGAAAAACTGTTTTTT
cdr3_aa: CASTELYGPDEKLFF

clone_size: NA
cdr3_length: 14
v_call: TRBV18
d_call: NA
j_call: TRBJ2-7
cdr3_nt: TGTGCCAGCTCGCAGTCCCAGCAACCCTACGAGCAGTACTTC
cdr3_aa: CASSQSQQPYEQYF

clone_size: NA
cdr3_length: 14
v_call: TRBV19
d_call: TRBD2
j_call: TRBJ2-1
cdr3_nt: TGTGCCAGTAGTATCCGAGCGGGGATCAATGAGCAGTTCTTC
cdr3_aa: CASSIRAGINEQFF

clone_size: NA
cdr3_length: 17
v_call: TRBV27
d_call: NA
j_call: TRBJ2-1
cdr3_nt: TGTGCCAGCAGTCCCCACTCGACGGTAAGCTCCTACAATGAGCAGTTCTTC
cdr3_aa: CASSPHSTVSSYNEQFF

clone_size: NA
cdr3_length: 15
v_call: TRBV7-3
d_call: NA
j_call: TRBJ2-1
cdr3_nt: TGTGCCAGCAGCTTACTTGTGGGTGGCTACAATGAGCAGTTCTTC
cdr3_aa: CASSLLVGGYNEQFF

clone_size: NA
cdr3_length: 14
v_call: TRBV28
d_call: NA
j_call: TRBJ1-2
cdr3_nt: TGTGCCAGCAGTTTAGGAGACCGTAAGGGTGGCTACACCTTC
cdr3_aa: CASSLGDRKGGYTF

clone_size: NA
cdr3_length: 17
v_call: TRBV27
d_call: TRBD1
j_call: TRBJ1-2
cdr3_nt: TGTGCCAGCAGTTCTAACCCCCGGGACAGGGGGCACTATGGCTACACCTTC
cdr3_aa: CASSSNPRDRGHYGYTF

clone_size: NA
cdr3_length: 14
v_call: TRBV28
d_call: NA
j_call: TRBJ1-5
cdr3_nt: TGTGCCAGCAGTTTATTCAGGGGCCCGATGCCCCAGCATTTT
cdr3_aa: CASSLFRGPMPQHF

clone_size: NA
cdr3_length: 16
v_call: TRBV28
d_call: NA
j_call: TRBJ2-7
cdr3_nt: TGTGCCAGCAGAGGGGGGTCCGGGGTCATCTCCTACGAGCAGTACTTC
cdr3_aa: CASRGGSGVISYEQYF

clone_size: NA
cdr3_length: 14
v_call: TRBV5-6
d_call: TRBD2
j_call: TRBJ2-5
cdr3_nt: TGTGCCAGCAGCGGGTCGGGAGGAGTTGAGACCCAGTACTTC
cdr3_aa: CASSGSGGVETQYF

clone_size: NA
cdr3_length: 16
v_call: TRBV19
d_call: NA
j_call: TRBJ1-5
cdr3_nt: TGTGCCAGTAGTATCGCCCTCGCCCGTAGCAATCAGCCCCAGCATTTT
cdr3_aa: CASSIALARSNQPQHF

clone_size: NA
cdr3_length: 14
v_call: TRBV27
d_call: TRBD1
j_call: TRBJ1-1
cdr3_nt: TGTGCCAGCAGTTTGACAGGGGCGAACACTGAAGCTTTCTTT
cdr3_aa: CASSLTGANTEAFF